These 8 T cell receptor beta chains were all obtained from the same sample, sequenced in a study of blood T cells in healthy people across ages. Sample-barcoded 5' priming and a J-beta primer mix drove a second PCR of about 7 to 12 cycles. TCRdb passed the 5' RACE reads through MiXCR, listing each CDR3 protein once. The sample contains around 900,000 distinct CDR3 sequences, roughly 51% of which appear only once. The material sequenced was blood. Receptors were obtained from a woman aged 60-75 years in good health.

The CDR3 coding sequence is TGTGCCAGCAGTGAATTTCGAGAGGTCCCCCTCCACTTT. Its translation: CASSEFREVPLHF. The gene calls are TRBV2 and TRBJ1-6, with D unresolved. Germline V gene data show CDR1 as SNHLY and CDR2 as FYNNEI. The V and J ends lost 2 bases and 13 bases respectively, with 12 bases between them. This CDR3 spans 13 amino acids.

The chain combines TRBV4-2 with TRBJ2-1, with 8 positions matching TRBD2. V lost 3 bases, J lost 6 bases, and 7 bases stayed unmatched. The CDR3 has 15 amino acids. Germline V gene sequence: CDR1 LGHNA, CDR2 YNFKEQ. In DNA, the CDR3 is TGTGCCAGCAGCCAGACTAGCGCCTCAAGCAATGAGCAGTTCTTC. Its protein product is CASSQTSASSNEQFF.

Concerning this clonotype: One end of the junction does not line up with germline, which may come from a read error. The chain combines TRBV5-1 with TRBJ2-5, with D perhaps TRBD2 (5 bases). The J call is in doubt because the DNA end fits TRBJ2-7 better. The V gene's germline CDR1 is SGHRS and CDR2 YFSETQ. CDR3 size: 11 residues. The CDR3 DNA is TGCGCCAACAGCTTGGGGAGCGAGCAGTACTTC. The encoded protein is CANSLGSEQYF.

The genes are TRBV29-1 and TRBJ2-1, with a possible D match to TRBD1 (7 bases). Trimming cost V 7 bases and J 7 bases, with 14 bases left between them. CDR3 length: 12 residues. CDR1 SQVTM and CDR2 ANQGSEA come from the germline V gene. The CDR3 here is CSGGDSWNEQFF. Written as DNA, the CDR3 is TGCAGCGGCGGGGACAGTTGGAATGAGCAGTTCTTC.

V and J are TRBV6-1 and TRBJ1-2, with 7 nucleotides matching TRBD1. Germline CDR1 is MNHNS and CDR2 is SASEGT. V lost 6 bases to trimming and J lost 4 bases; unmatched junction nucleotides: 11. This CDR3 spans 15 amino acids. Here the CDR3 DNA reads TGTGCCAGCAGCCCTAGACCACAGGGGACCTATGGCTACACCTTC. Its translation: CASSPRPQGTYGYTF.

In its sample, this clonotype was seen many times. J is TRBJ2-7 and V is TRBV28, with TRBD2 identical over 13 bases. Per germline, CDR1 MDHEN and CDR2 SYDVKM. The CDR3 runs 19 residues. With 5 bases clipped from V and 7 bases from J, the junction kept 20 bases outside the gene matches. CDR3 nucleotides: TGTGCCAGCAGTCCTCACACTAGCGGGAGGGCCAGTTGGGTTTTAGAGCAGTACTTC. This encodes CASSPHTSGRASWVLEQYF.

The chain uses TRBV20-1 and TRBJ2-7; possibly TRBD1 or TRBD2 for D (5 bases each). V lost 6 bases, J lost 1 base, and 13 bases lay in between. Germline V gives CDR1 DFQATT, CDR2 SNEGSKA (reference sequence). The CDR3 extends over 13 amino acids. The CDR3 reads CSATGRFSYEQYF. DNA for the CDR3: TGCAGTGCAACGGGACGGTTTTCCTACGAGCAGTACTTC.

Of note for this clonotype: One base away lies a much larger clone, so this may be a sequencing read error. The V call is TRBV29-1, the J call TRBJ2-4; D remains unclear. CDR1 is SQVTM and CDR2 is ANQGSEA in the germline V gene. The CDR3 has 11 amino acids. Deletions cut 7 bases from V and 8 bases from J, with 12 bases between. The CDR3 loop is CSAGQPDIQYF. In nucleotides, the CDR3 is TGCAGCGCCGGGCAACCAGACATTCAGTACTTC.